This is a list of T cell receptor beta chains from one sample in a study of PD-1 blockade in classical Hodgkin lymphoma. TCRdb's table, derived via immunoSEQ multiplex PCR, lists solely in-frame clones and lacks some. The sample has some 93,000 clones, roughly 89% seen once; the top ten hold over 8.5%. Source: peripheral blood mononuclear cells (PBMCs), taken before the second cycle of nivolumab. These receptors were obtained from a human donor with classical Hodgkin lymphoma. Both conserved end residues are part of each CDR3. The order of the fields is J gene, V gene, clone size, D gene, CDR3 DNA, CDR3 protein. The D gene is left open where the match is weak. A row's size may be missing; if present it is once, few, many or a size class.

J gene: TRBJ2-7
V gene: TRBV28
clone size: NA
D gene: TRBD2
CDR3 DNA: TGTGCCAGCACATTAACGGGGGGATCCTACGAGCAGTACTTC
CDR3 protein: CASTLTGGSYEQYF

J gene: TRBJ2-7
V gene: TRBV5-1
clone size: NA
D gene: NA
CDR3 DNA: TGCGCCAGCGGGGCGGGTGGGTATGTCAACGAGCAGTACTTC
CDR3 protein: CASGAGGYVNEQYF

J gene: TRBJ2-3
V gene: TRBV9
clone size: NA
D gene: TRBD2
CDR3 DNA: TGTGCCAGCAGCCCACGACCGGGACTAGCGGGTGAAGATACGCAGTATTTT
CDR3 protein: CASSPRPGLAGEDTQYF

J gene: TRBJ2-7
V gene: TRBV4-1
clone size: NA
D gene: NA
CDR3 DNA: TGCGCCAGCAGCCAAGGACAGACCTACGAGCAGTACTTC
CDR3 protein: CASSQGQTYEQYF

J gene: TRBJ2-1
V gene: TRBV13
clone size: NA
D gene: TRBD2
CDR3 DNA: TGTGCCAGCAGCTTCGGGGTAGCGGGAGTATTCTACAATGAGCAGTTCTTC
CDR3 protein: CASSFGVAGVFYNEQFF

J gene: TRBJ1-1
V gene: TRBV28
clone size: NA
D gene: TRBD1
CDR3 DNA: TGTGCCAGCAGTTTTTGGGACAGGGTAGAAGCTTTCTTT
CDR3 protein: CASSFWDRVEAFF

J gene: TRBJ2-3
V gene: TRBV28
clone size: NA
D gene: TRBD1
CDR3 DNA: TGTGCCAGCAGTTCCTCCGGGACAGGGGTTTCCACAGATACGCAGTATTTT
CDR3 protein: CASSSSGTGVSTDTQYF

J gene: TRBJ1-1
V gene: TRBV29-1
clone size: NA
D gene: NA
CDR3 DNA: TGCAGTACCCTGGCCGGGGCTGGGTACACTGAAGCTTTCTTT
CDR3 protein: CSTLAGAGYTEAFF

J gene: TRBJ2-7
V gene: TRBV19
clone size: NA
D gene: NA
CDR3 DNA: TGTGCCAGTAGTAGCTTTCCAGTCTCCTACGAGCAGTACTTC
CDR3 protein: CASSSFPVSYEQYF

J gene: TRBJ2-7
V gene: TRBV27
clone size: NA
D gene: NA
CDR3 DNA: TGTGCCAGCCGTACGGGACATCTATCCTACGAGCAGTACTTC
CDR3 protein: CASRTGHLSYEQYF

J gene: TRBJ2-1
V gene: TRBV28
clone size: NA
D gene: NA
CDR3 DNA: TGTGCCAGCAGTTCCCCCAACAATGAGCAGTTCTTC
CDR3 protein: CASSSPNNEQFF

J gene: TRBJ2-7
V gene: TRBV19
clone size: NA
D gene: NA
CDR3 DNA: TGTGCCAGTAGCTACTTTTGGGGGGTCCCCTACGAGCAGTACTTC
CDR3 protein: CASSYFWGVPYEQYF

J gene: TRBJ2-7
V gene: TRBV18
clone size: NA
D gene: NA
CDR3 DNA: TGTGCCAGCTCACCAGGCGGGACATTTCTCTACGAGCAGTACTTC
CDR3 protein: CASSPGGTFLYEQYF

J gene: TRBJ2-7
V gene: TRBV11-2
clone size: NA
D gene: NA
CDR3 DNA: TGTGCCAGCAGCTTAGATGCACTAGTCGACGAGCAGTACTTC
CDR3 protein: CASSLDALVDEQYF

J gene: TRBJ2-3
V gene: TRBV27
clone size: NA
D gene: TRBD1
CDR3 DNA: TGTGCCAGCAGCAGGGACAGGGAGGTAGGAGATACGCAGTATTTT
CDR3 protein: CASSRDREVGDTQYF

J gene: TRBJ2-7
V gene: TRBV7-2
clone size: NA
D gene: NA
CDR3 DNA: TGTGCCAGCAGCCGGAGCTCCTACGAGCAGTACTTC
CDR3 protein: CASSRSSYEQYF

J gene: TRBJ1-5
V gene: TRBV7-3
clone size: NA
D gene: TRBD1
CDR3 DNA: TGTGCCAGCAGCTCCCACGACAGGGGGGTTGGCAATCAGCCCCAGCATTTT
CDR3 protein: CASSSHDRGVGNQPQHF

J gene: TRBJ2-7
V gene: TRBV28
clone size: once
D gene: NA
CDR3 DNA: TGTGCCAGCAGCCCGGACAAAACACACCGGGACCGGATTATAATGGAGCAGTACTTC
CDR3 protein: CASSPDKTHRDRIIMEQYF

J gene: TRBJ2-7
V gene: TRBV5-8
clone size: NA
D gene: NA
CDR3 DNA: TGTGCCAGCAGCTTCCGTCTTTCCTACGAGCAGTACTTC
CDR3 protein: CASSFRLSYEQYF

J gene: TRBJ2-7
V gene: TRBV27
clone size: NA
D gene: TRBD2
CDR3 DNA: TGTGCCAGCAGTCCCCAGACTAGCGGGACGACCTACGAGCAGTACTTC
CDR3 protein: CASSPQTSGTTYEQYF

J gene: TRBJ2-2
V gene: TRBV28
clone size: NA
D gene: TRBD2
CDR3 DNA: TGTGCCAGCAGGAATCGGGAGCGGGGCTTCACCGGGGAGCTGTTTTTT
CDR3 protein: CASRNRERGFTGELFF

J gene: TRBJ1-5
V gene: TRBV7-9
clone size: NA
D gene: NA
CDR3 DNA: TGTGCCAGCAGCTTCCCGGATCAGCCCCAGCATTTT
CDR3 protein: CASSFPDQPQHF

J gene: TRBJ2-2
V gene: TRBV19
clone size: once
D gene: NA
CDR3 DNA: TGTGCCAGTAGTAAACCTCCACCCAGAAAATACGGCGGCGGGGAGCTGTTTTTT
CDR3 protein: CASSKPPPRKYGGGELFF

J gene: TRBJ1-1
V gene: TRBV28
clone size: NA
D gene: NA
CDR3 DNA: TGTGCCAGCAGTCGATCAGGGGCACGAACTGAAGCTTTCTTT
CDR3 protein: CASSRSGARTEAFF

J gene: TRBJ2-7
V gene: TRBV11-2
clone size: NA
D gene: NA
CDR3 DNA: TGTGCCAGCAACGACTTCCCTTCCTACGAGCAGTACTTC
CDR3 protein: CASNDFPSYEQYF

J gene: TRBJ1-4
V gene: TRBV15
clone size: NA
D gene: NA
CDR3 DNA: TGTGCCACACGAGAGGCAGCTAATGAAAAACTGTTTTTT
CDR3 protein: CATREAANEKLFF

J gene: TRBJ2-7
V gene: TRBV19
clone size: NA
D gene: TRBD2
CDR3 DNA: TGTGCCAGTAGTATTGCAGCTAGCGGGGGTGGCTACGAGCAGTACTTC
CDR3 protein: CASSIAASGGGYEQYF

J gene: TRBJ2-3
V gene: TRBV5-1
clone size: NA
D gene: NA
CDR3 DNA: TGCGCCAGCAGCTTGTTGCAGAGCACAGATACGCAGTATTTT
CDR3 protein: CASSLLQSTDTQYF

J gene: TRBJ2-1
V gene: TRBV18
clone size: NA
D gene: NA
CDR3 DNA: TGTGCCAGCTCACCGGTCAGGGGATCTAATGAGCAGTTCTTC
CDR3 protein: CASSPVRGSNEQFF

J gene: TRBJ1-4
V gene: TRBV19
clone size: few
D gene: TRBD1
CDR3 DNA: TGTGCCAGTAGTATCCCCGGGACAGGGGCTGAAAAACTGTTTTTT
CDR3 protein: CASSIPGTGAEKLFF

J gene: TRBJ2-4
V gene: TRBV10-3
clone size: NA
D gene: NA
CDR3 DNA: TGTGCCATCAGTGACGTGGCAGGGGAAAACATTCAGTACTTC
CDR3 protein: CAISDVAGENIQYF

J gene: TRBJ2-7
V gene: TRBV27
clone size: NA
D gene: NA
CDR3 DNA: TGTGCCAGCAGTTTGGAAAGGGCAGGGTTCCACGAGCAGTACTTC
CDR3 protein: CASSLERAGFHEQYF

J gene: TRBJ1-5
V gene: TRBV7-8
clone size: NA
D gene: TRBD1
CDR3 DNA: TGTGCCAGCAGCAAAAACAGGGCAGGGGGCGGATCGACGAATCAGCCCCAGCATTTT
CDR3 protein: CASSKNRAGGGSTNQPQHF

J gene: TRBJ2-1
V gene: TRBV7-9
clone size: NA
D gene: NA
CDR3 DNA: TGTGCCAGCAGCTTAGGGGGTGAGCAGTTCTTC
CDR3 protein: CASSLGGEQFF

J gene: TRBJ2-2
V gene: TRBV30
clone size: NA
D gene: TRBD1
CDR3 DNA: TGTGCCTGGAGACCGACAGGGAAGAACACCGGGGAGCTGTTTTTT
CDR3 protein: CAWRPTGKNTGELFF

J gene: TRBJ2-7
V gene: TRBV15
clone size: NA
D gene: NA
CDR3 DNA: TGTGCCACCAGCAGAGATACCCGGGGACTGACCTACGAGCAGTACTTC
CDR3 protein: CATSRDTRGLTYEQYF

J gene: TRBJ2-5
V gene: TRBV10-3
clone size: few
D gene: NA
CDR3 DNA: TGTGCCATCAGTGAAGTGCCCCAGGGAGCCAACCTCGGCGAGACCCAGTACTTC
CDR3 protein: CAISEVPQGANLGETQYF

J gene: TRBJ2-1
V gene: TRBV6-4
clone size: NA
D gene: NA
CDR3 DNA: TGTGCCTCACGACGGCTCTCCTCGGCCTACAATGAGCAGTTCTTC
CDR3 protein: CASRRLSSAYNEQFF